The TCR beta chain under discussion was sequenced for a study of T cells in Graves' hyperthyroidism and ophthalmopathy. Whole-study findings and limits: Blood also showed most of the thyroid clonotypes that were expanded above 0.001. Separation of ophthalmopathy from stable hyperthyroidism was achieved by a 13 V-J model.

Regions amplified from RNA transcripts were the TCR beta CDR3 regions. The primer set for the first-round RT-PCR of the TCR CDR3 was HTBI. TCRdb re-analysed the multiplex PCR reads in MiXCR, keeping a single row per CDR3 protein. This table holds under 300,000 distinct CDR3 sequences, 25% to 30% found once. CDR3 size: 16 residues. Trimming stripped 2 bases from V and 2 bases from J, with 19 bases between. Per the germline V gene, CDR1 is DFQATT and CDR2 is SNEGSKA (reference sequence). This clonotype occurred many times. Its antigen remains unidentified. Ahead of any ophthalmopathy symptoms, the blood sample was obtained at the first diagnosis of hyperthyroidism.

The sequenced material came from blood. The rearrangement links TRBV20-1 to TRBJ2-7; TRBD2 is a possible D gene (6 bases). The TCR originated in a man in his forties with Graves' hyperthyroidism that later progressed to Graves' ophthalmopathy. This CDR3 reads CSARSSSGVITYEQYF. DNA of the CDR3: TGCAGTGCTAGATCCAGTTCGGGGGTCATCACCTACGAGCAGTACTTC.